This TCR beta chain originates from a study of CXCR3-negative and CXCR3-positive naive CD8 T cells. Across the study: The libraries together contributed some 140 million TRB reads, each supplying about 1.5 +/- 0.3 million. Study outcomes and limitations: Diversity in memory CD8+ cells fell much lower than the comparably high levels seen in both naive subsets. More hydrophobic TRB CDR3s were found in CXCR3-positive naive cells than in CXCR3-negative naive cells.

A word on this clonotype: Its antigen is still unknown.

From germline, CDR1 is MGHRA and CDR2 YSYEKL. The CDR3 loop spans 15 amino acids. Each TRB cDNA library was prepared by 5' RACE (with UMI labels). TCRdb processed the 5' RACE reads again and assigns one entry to each CDR3 protein, with no DNA. Found here are about 63,000 distinct CDR3 sequences; the top ten clones hold roughly 4.4%. The V and J genes are TRBV4-1 and TRBJ2-5. The receptor's source is a human donor in good health. Some clones in this sample may be carry-over from other donors' samples. Sequenced sample: naive CXCR3+ CD8+ T cells from blood. Subset specified: CD45RO-CCR7+CD27+CD95- naive CD8+ T cells expressing CXCR3 (TNR3+). The CDR3 is CASSQEGRYQETQYF.